Listed here is a single TCR beta chain. Its antigen is still unknown. No clone much larger than this one lies a single base away; base qualities are absent. The germline V gene encodes CDR1 LNHDA and CDR2 SQIVND (reference sequence). Relative to germline, V is 8 bases shorter and J is 6 bases shorter, with 16 bases between their ends. CDR3 length: 13 amino acids, cysteine to phenylalanine. Only the CDR3 region is kept as DNA, spanning 39 bases read in frame from base 1. This entry is derived from a study of blood T cells in healthy people across ages (dated by TCRdb to the mid-2010s). Broadly, across the study: Template switching captured roughly one uniquely barcoded TCR beta cDNA molecule per two T cells in model experiments. Using deep sequencing normalized with unique cDNA molecular identifiers, the study measured how TCR beta repertoire diversity changes with age. Donors were grouped into four age groups: young (average about 15 years), middle-aged (over 35), aged (around 62) and long-lived (approximately 75). Donors of different ages were randomly distributed across sequencing lanes to avoid experimental bias. Using the same blood draw, the study looked at two additional independent replicas of 1 million unique cDNA reads for two donors, one aged 18 to 29 and the other aged 80 or older. The paper as a whole reports these results and caveats: Because the CMV infection status of the donors was unknown, age-related changes in expanded clonotypes may potentially have been confounded. Because profiling used bulk unsorted PBMCs, naive and antigen-experienced compartments could not be compared conclusively. Observed TCR beta diversity per million T cells fell roughly linearly with age, and a significant reduction was already apparent by age about 38. Compared with the aged group, the long-lived group had more naive CD4+ T cells, fewer expanded clones and increased TCR diversity, a pattern suggesting age selection. Estimates of total diversity based on one million sequenced T cells were considered lower bounds and underestimates. The percentage of naive T cells measured by flow cytometry correlated strongly with observed TCR beta diversity.

Systemically healthy Caucasian individuals from Russia, approximately 39 in total and aged about 6 to 100 years, were included as donors. Each donor gave around 9 milliliters of peripheral blood, collected into EDTA-treated Vacutainer tubes. Ficoll-Paque density-gradient centrifugation was used to isolate PBMCs, with at least 7 million per sample. Trizol reagent was used to extract total RNA from the PBMCs, yielding at least 6 micrograms per sample. Naive CD45RAhigh/CD27high T cell percentages were measured by flow cytometry on a PBMC aliquot from every donor. Libraries came from 5' RACE. Sequencing was carried out with an Illumina HiSeq 2500. A second PCR of about 6 to 12 cycles was run with a J-beta primer mix and a sample-barcoded 5' primer. A template-switch 5' adaptor carrying 12 random nucleotides introduced a unique molecular identifier onto each TCR beta cDNA molecule. At least 2.5 million CDR3-containing paired-end reads were obtained from each sample. First-strand cDNA synthesis was performed from all RNA using the Mint cDNA synthesis kit, with priming by a TRBC-specific oligonucleotide. After uracil-DNA glycosylase treatment, a first 18-cycle PCR used universal primers M1SS and BC2_uni_R on all cDNA. In the paper's pipeline: Each sample was normalized by randomly selecting 1 million high-quality reads, each carrying a distinct molecular identifier. Reads sharing molecular identifiers were discarded rather than binned into consensus sequences. MiTCR, set to a Q25 quality threshold and the strictest error-elimination algorithm, was used for CDR3 identification, clonotype clustering and error correction. A nonparametric unseen species model with Euler transformation was used to estimate lower-bound total TCR beta diversity. TCRdb itself trimmed the public reads at Q25 with fastp, ran MiXCR and retained productive beta chains. When rows share a CDR3 protein, they turn into one entry using the most common DNA and genes. These V and J calls originate from TCRdb's pipeline instead of the authors' own analysis. In all, the sample holds about 1.4 million distinct CDR3 sequences, and approximately 63% of those were seen once. Approximately 7% of the sample comes from the top ten.

The rearranged segments are TRBV19 and TRBJ2-5, with the D gene possibly TRBD1 or TRBD2, each one fitting 5 bases. This TCR was recovered from a man aged 18 to 30 in good health. Sample: blood. At the DNA level, the sequence is TGTGCCAGTTCCGGGACCCCAGGGAAGACCCAGTACTTC. Its translation reads: CASSGTPGKTQYF.